Presented here are 24 T cell receptor beta chains from one specimen sequenced in a study of blood T cell repertoires in COVID-19. Assay used: immunoSEQ multiplex PCR; TCRdb lists only in-frame clones, some missing. The sample includes just under 50,000 clones, around three quarters seen only once; the top ten take more than 25%. Sequencing used peripheral blood. Receptor source: a man between 70 and 80 years old with acute or convalescent COVID-19.

This sequence joins TRBV28 and TRBJ1-4; D perhaps matches TRBD1 (6 bases). CDR1 and CDR2 from the germline V gene are MDHEN and SYDVKM. The CDR3 is made up of 17 amino acids. Trimming removed 6 bases from V and 5 bases from J, with 22 bases in between. The CDR3 spells CASSYNLRQEINEKLFF. The CDR3 DNA reads as TGTGCCAGCAGCTATAACCTCCGACAGGAGATAAATGAAAAACTGTTTTTT.

The gene calls are TRBV6-2 or TRBV6-3 and TRBJ2-3, with 10 nucleotides matching TRBD1. The germline CDR1 and CDR2 sequences are MNHEY and SVGEGT. CDR3 length equals 16 residues. V lost 1 base, J lost 3 bases, and 4 bases stayed unmatched. The CDR3 coding sequence is TGTGCCAGCAGTTACTTCCGGGACAGGGGTACAGATACGCAGTATTTT. Its translation is CASSYFRDRGTDTQYF.

The chain links TRBV5-6 to TRBJ1-5, with D perhaps matching TRBD1 (6 bases). Germline loops: CDR1 SGHDT, CDR2 YYEEEE. With 3 bases removed from V and 0 bases from J, the gap between germline ends came to 13 bases. The CDR3 has 16 residues. CDR3 protein: CASSSGAVNSNQPQHF. The CDR3 nucleotides are TGTGCCAGCAGCTCAGGGGCCGTTAATAGCAATCAGCCCCAGCATTTT.

This clone was counted once. The chain is built from TRBV5-1 and TRBJ2-3; TRBD2 matches at 11 bases. With 7 bases clipped from V and 3 bases from J, the junction kept 7 bases outside the gene matches. Looked up from germline, CDR1 is SGHRS and CDR2 is YFSETQ. This CDR3 comprises 15 residues. The CDR3 DNA reads TGCGCCAGCTCAACTAGCGGGAGTTTAACAGATACGCAGTATTTT. It translates to CASSTSGSLTDTQYF.

The chain combines TRBV6-5 with TRBJ1-1, with D perhaps matching TRBD1 (5 bases). Looked up from germline, CDR1 is MNHEY and CDR2 is SVGAGI. Between the trimmed V and J ends, which lost 0 bases and 5 bases, there was a span of 13 bases. This CDR3 is 15 amino acids long. CDR3 sequence: CASSYSMGGRTEAFF. The CDR3 DNA sequence: TGTGCCAGCAGTTACTCGATGGGGGGTAGGACTGAAGCTTTCTTT.

This chain joins TRBV7-2 and TRBJ1-5, with D uncertain. The CDR3 has 13 amino acids. Trimming removed 5 bases from V and 2 bases from J, with 7 bases in between. Germline CDR1 SGHTA, CDR2 FQGNSA. CDR3 loop: CASSPSGNQPQHF. The CDR3 bases are TGTGCCAGCAGCCCTAGCGGCAATCAGCCCCAGCATTTT. Variable domain in full (rest from reference TRBV7-2 and TRBJ1-5): GAGVSQSPSNKVTEKGKDVELRCDPISGHTALYWYRQSLGQGLEFLIYFQGNSAPDKSGLPSDRFSAERTGGSVSTLTIQRTQQEDSAVYLCASSPSGNQPQHFGDGTRLSIL.

The chain has TRBV2 and TRBJ1-5; D gene unclear. The ends were cut back, 4 bases at V and 6 bases at J, with 16 bases in the middle. Germline assignment: CDR1 SNHLY and CDR2 FYNNEI. This CDR3 has 15 amino acids. For the CDR3, the DNA is TGTGCCAGCAGTGGGGCGGGCGGGCAGCTTCAGCCCCAGCATTTT. As protein: CASSGAGGQLQPQHF.

On this clone itself: Other DNA sequences in this sample translate to the same CDR3. V usage is TRBV6-5 and J usage is TRBJ2-3; D is uncertain. Germline V gene sequence: CDR1 MNHEY, CDR2 SVGAGI. CDR3 length equals 13 residues. V lost 0 bases, J lost 2 bases, and 3 bases lay in between. CDR3: CASSYSYTDTQYF. DNA of the CDR3: TGTGCCAGCAGTTACTCATACACAGATACGCAGTATTTT.

This rearrangement joins TRBV2 to TRBJ2-1; no clear D. The V end was cut by 9 bases, the J end by 6 bases, with 15 bases between. The length of the CDR3 is 13 residues. CDR1 and CDR2 (germline): SNHLY, FYNNEI. The CDR3: CARQVGHGNEQFF. As DNA, the CDR3 is TGTGCCAGACAAGTTGGGCATGGCAATGAGCAGTTCTTC.

V gene TRBV30 combines with J gene TRBJ2-2; 7 bases agree with TRBD1. This CDR3 is 14 amino acids long. CDR1 is GTSNPN and CDR2 is SVGIG in the germline V gene (reference sequence). J gave up 7 bases and V 0 bases, and 5 bases lay outside the gene matches. DNA of the CDR3: TGTGCCTGGAGTGTAAGGGGGCTTGGCGGGGAGCTGTTTTTT. Protein product: CAWSVRGLGGELFF.

The rearrangement links TRBV6-5 to TRBJ2-7; a weak D match, TRBD1 (5 bases). This CDR3 has 16 residues. Trimming removed 0 bases at V and 5 bases at J, with 17 bases between. Germline values: CDR1 MNHEY, CDR2 SVGAGI. The CDR3 loop reads CASSYSTPRARNEQYF. CDR3 DNA: TGTGCCAGCAGTTACTCGACGCCCAGGGCGAGGAACGAGCAGTACTTC.

The chain employs TRBV3-1 (or the pseudogene TRBV3-2) and TRBJ2-7, with D possibly TRBD2 on 6 matching bases. The length of the CDR3 is 15 residues. Trimming removed 4 bases from V and 3 bases from J, with 16 bases in between. The germline CDR1 and CDR2 sequences are LGHDT and YNNKEL (reference sequence). CDR3 nucleotide sequence: TGTGCCAGCAGCCCGACAGTAGCGGACTACTACGAGCAGTACTTC. It encodes CASSPTVADYYEQYF.

Only one count was recorded for this clone. The chain joins TRBV6-5 to TRBJ1-1; 7 positions match TRBD1. In germline, CDR1 is MNHEY, CDR2 SVGAGI. The CDR3 is 14 amino acids. With V trimmed by 6 bases and J by 0 bases, 4 bases remained unmatched. CDR3 region: CASRGQSMNTEAFF. Here the CDR3 DNA reads TGTGCCAGCAGGGGACAGTCTATGAACACTGAAGCTTTCTTT.

Here the CDR3 DNA reads TGTGCCAGCACCGCAGGCGACAGGGTGGATGAGCAGTTCTTC. It is translated as CASTAGDRVDEQFF. The genes are TRBV28 and TRBJ2-1; 7 nucleotides align to TRBD1. Germline V gene lookup returns CDR1 MDHEN and CDR2 SYDVKM. This CDR3 comprises 14 residues. After removal of 7 bases from V and 8 bases from J, the junction contained 11 bases not matched to a gene.

The genes are TRBV29-1 and TRBJ2-7; 10 bases are shared with TRBD2. Germline V gene data show CDR1 as SQVTM and CDR2 as ANQGSEA. The ends lost 7 bases at V and 4 bases at J; junction bases unmatched: 7. The CDR3 extends over 13 amino acids. CDR3 in DNA: TGCAGCGCATCACCTAGCGGGGGTTACGAGCAGTACTTC. Its translation: CSASPSGGYEQYF.

The rearrangement uses TRBV11-2 and TRBJ1-1, with D perhaps TRBD1 (5 bases). V was clipped by 0 bases and J by 11 bases, with 13 bases between them. CDR3 length equals 13 residues. Germline assignment: CDR1 SGHAT and CDR2 FQNNGV. CDR3 DNA sequence: TGTGCCAGCAGCTTAGACATAGGACACGATGCTTTCTTT. Its protein is CASSLDIGHDAFF.

This clone was detected only a few times. CDR3 residues: CASSDPTRGSRITQYF. CDR3 nucleotides: TGTGCCAGCAGTGACCCCACCCGGGGTTCCCGCATTACGCAGTATTTT. The rearrangement links TRBV6-1 to TRBJ2-3; tentative D call: TRBD2 (5 bases). V gave up 3 bases and J gave up 8 bases, with 21 bases separating them. Germline CDR1 is MNHNS and CDR2 is SASEGT. This CDR3 spans 16 amino acids.

This chain links TRBV6-4 with TRBJ1-6; TRBD1 matches 8 bases. CDR1 and CDR2 (germline): MRHNA, SNTAGT. This CDR3 comprises 14 residues. Unmatched junction bases numbered 3, after V lost 5 bases and J lost 6 bases. DNA for the CDR3: TGTGCCAGCAGTCCCGGACAGGGTAATTCACCCCTCCACTTT. Translating it yields CASSPGQGNSPLHF.

The CDR3 spells CASSIFGGVSYNEQFF. The CDR3 bases are TGTGCCAGTAGTATATTTGGCGGGGTTTCCTACAATGAGCAGTTCTTC. V and J are TRBV19 and TRBJ2-1; D may be TRBD2 (6 bases). The CDR3 is 16 amino acids. In germline, CDR1 is LNHDA, CDR2 SQIVND (reference sequence). The V end was cut by 2 bases, the J end by 1 base, with 12 bases between.

There are a few counts of this clone. The chain employs TRBV7-9 and TRBJ2-5; D is perhaps TRBD2 (5 bases). CDR3 length: 13 residues. Germline V lookup: CDR1 SEHNR, CDR2 FQNEAQ (reference sequence). Trimming stripped 4 bases from V and 4 bases from J, with 10 bases between. In DNA, the CDR3 is TGTGCCAGCAGCTCCCTAGGAGGAGAGACCCAGTACTTC. Protein sequence: CASSSLGGETQYF.

This chain joins TRBV13 and TRBJ2-7; 7 positions match TRBD2. CDR3 length equals 16 residues. Germline V gives CDR1 PRHDT, CDR2 FYEKMQ (reference sequence). The V and J ends lost 0 bases and 6 bases, in that order; junction bases with no gene match: 11. This chain's CDR3 is CASSLGSPGRGGEQYF. DNA of the CDR3: TGTGCCAGCAGCTTAGGGAGCCCGGGACGCGGGGGCGAGCAGTACTTC.

To note about this clone: Since a far larger clone is one base different, this is likely a read error. Other DNA sequences in this sample translate to the same CDR3. The J gene is TRBJ2-5, the V gene TRBV28; a weak D match, TRBD2 (5 bases). Germline V gene sequence: CDR1 MDHEN, CDR2 SYDVKM. The V end lost 10 bases, the J end lost 5 bases, and 29 bases lay between the germline ends. The CDR3 is 17 residues long. The CDR3 DNA sequence: TGTGCCATCGGGAAGCTGGGCCCGTGGGCCCGACGGGAGACCCAGTACTTC. It is translated as CAIGKLGPWARRETQYF.

The chain links TRBV19 to TRBJ1-4; D gene unclear. This CDR3 has 14 amino acids. Trimming stripped 9 bases from V and 8 bases from J, with 19 bases between. Germline CDR1 and CDR2: LNHDA and SQIVND (reference sequence). CDR3 loop: CASGPMRSFEKLFF. As DNA, the CDR3 is TGTGCCAGCGGCCCCATGAGGTCTTTCGAAAAACTGTTTTTT. The entire variable domain, with the rest obtained from reference TRBV19 and TRBJ1-4, is as follows: DGGITQSPKYLFRKEGQNVTLSCEQNLNHDAMYWYRQDPGQGLRLIYYSQIVNDFQKGDIAEGYSVSREKKESFPLTVTSAQKNPTAFYLCASGPMRSFEKLFFGSGTQLSVL.

There are a few counts of this clone. The chain carries TRBV7-9 and TRBJ2-7, with a possible D match to TRBD1 (6 bases). The germline gives CDR1 SEHNR, CDR2 FQNEAQ (reference sequence). This CDR3 comprises 14 residues. V was trimmed by 5 bases and J by 7 bases, leaving 18 bases between them. This CDR3 is CASSPWTDSKEQYF. The CDR3 DNA is TGTGCCAGCAGCCCTTGGACAGACTCTAAAGAGCAGTACTTC.